This paragraph covers one TCR beta chain sequence. Primers included in the PCR were 60 Vbeta and 13 Jbeta primers. The data were produced by immunoSEQ multiplex PCR, yet TCRdb's version contains in-frame clones alone and is incomplete. The table records roughly 160,000 clones, 80% of them present only once. Germline values: CDR1 MNHEY, CDR2 SMNVEV (reference sequence). The CDR3 is 14 residues long. V was pared by 4 bases and J by 7 bases, with 5 bases of the junction left unmatched. These data belong to a study of cytomegalovirus exposure and HLA in healthy donors. Sequencing was done on a sample of PBMCs. The chain couples TRBV27 to TRBJ2-1, with TRBD1 matching 9 bases. The TCR sequence derives from a male donor in good health and CMV-seronegative. CDR3: CASSSGQGVNEQFF. Written as DNA, the CDR3 is TGTGCCAGCAGTTCGGGACAGGGAGTGAATGAGCAGTTCTTC.